These 2 T cell receptor beta chains were all obtained from the same sample, sequenced in a study of T cells after yellow fever vaccination. TCRdb processed the 5' RACE reads anew with MiXCR; each CDR3 protein has one entry. The sample lists 150,000 to 200,000 distinct CDR3 sequences, approximately 9.7% occurring once. The sequenced sample was CD8+ T cells sorted from PBMCs, obtained 45 days after the yellow fever booster vaccination. The receptor source for this set is a man aged 18 to 35 who received the YFV17D yellow fever vaccine.

The chain recombines TRBV14 with TRBJ1-1; D is unclear. CDR3 length: 13 residues. CDR1 is SGHDN and CDR2 is FVKESK in the germline V gene. Trimming removed 4 bases at V and 3 bases at J, with 9 bases between. This CDR3 is CASSLEIYTEAFF. In DNA form, the CDR3 reads TGTGCCAGCAGCCTCGAAATATACACTGAAGCTTTCTTT.

This clonotype was picked up many times. The V and J genes are TRBV2 and TRBJ2-7, with TRBD1 as a possible D gene (6 bases). CDR1 and CDR2 (germline): SNHLY, FYNNEI. V was cut by 6 bases and J by 4 bases, with 16 bases left in between. The CDR3 totals 14 residues. CDR3 nucleotides: TGTGCCAGCAGCGCCTGGACAGTCCGTTACGAGCAGTACGTC. This encodes CASSAWTVRYEQYV.